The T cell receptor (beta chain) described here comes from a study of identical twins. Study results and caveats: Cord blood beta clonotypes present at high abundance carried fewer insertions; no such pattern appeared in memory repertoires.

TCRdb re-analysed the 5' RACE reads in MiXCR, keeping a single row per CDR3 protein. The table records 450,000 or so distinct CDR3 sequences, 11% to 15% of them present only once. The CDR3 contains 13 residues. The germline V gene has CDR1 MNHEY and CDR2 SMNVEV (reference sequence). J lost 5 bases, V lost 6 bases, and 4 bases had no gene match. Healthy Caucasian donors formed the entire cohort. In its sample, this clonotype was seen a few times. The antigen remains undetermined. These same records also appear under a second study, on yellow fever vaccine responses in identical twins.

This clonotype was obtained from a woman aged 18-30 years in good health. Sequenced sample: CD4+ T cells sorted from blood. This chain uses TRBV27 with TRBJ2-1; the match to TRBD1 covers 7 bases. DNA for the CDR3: TGTGCCAGCAGCAAGACAGGGAACAATGAGCAGTTCTTC. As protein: CASSKTGNNEQFF.